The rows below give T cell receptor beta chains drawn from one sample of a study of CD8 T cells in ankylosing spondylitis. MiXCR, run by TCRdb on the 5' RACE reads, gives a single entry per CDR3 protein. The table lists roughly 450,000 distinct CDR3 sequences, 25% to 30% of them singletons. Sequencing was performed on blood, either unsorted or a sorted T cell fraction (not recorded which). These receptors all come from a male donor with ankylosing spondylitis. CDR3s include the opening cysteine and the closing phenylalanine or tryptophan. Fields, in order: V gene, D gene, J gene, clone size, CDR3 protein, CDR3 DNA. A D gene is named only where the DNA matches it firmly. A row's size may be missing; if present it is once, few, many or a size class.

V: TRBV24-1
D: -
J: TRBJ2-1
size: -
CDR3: CATSDLRRGRENEQFF
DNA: TGTGCCACCAGTGATTTGAGGAGGGGGCGCGAGAATGAGCAGTTCTTC

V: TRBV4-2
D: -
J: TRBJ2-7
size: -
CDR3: CASSRGAGQDSYEQYF
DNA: TGTGCCAGCAGCAGGGGGGCTGGGCAGGACTCCTACGAGCAGTACTTC

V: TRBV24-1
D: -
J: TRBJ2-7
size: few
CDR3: CATSERGQAYEQYF
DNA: TGTGCCACCAGTGAGCGCGGACAAGCCTACGAGCAGTACTTC

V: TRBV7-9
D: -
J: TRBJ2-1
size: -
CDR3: CASSPPLGMYNEQFF
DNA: TGTGCCAGCAGCCCCCCGCTAGGGATGTACAATGAGCAGTTCTTC

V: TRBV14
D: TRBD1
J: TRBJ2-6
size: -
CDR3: CASSQAPWGQGFNGANVLTF
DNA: TGTGCCAGCAGCCAGGCACCCTGGGGACAGGGGTTTAATGGGGCCAACGTCCTGACTTTC

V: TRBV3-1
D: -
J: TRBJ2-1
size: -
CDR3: CASSQDSRRLPSYNEQFF
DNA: TGTGCCAGCAGCCAAGATTCGCGCCGCTTGCCCTCCTACAATGAGCAGTTCTTC

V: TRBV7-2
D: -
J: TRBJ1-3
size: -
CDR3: CASSLSTVSGNTIYF
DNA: TGTGCCAGCAGTCTTAGTACGGTCTCTGGAAACACCATATATTTT

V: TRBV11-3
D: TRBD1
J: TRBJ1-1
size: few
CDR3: CASSPQTGIYTEAFF
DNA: TGTGCCAGCAGCCCCCAGACAGGGATCTACACTGAAGCTTTCTTT

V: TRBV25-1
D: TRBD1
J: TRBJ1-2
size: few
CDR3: CASRASGDRGNRPMGYTF
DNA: TGTGCCAGCAGGGCTTCTGGAGACAGGGGAAACCGACCAATGGGCTACACCTTC

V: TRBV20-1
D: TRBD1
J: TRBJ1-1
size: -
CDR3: CSARAAGTGGTEAFF
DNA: TGCAGTGCTAGAGCTGCCGGGACAGGGGGCACTGAAGCTTTCTTT

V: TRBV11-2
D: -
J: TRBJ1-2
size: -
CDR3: CAGSLETGGYTF
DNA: TGTGCCGGCAGCTTAGAAACCGGGGGCTACACCTTC

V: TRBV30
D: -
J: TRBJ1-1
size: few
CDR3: CAWGPQNTEAFF
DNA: TGTGCCTGGGGACCGCAGAACACTGAAGCTTTCTTT

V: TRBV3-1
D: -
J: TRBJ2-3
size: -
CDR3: CASSHRDSGEYF
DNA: TGTGCCAGCAGCCACCGGGACTCGGGGGAGTATTTT

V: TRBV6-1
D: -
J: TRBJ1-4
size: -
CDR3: CASSGTAQGSGKLFF
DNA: TGTGCCAGCAGTGGGACAGCGCAAGGGTCGGGCAAACTGTTTTTT

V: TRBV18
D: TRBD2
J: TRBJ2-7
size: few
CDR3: CASSPGLAGENEQYF
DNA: TGTGCCAGCTCACCGGGACTAGCGGGAGAAAACGAGCAGTACTTC

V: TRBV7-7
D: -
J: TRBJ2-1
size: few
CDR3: CASSLAGRLVGVNEQFF
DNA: TGTGCCAGCAGCTTAGCGGGGCGGCTAGTTGGAGTAAATGAGCAGTTCTTC

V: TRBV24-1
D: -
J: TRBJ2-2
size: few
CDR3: CATSDPRQAPNTGELFF
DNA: TGTGCCACCAGTGATCCCCGACAGGCGCCGAACACCGGGGAGCTGTTTTTT

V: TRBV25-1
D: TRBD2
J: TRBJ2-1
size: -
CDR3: CASSENLAGYNEQFF
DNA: TGTGCCAGCAGTGAGAATTTAGCGGGGTACAATGAGCAGTTCTTC

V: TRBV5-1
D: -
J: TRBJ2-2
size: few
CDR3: CASSFGNYVPTGELFF
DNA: TGCGCCAGCAGTTTTGGTAACTACGTCCCAACCGGGGAGCTGTTTTTT

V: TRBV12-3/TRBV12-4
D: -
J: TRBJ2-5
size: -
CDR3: CASSLFGGGGETQYF
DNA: TGTGCCAGCAGTTTATTCGGGGGCGGAGGGGAGACCCAGTACTTC

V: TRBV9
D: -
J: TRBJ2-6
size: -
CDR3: CASSIYSSGANVLTF
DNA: TGTGCCAGCAGCATCTACTCGTCTGGGGCCAACGTCCTGACTTTC

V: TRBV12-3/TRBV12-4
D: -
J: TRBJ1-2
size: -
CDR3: CASSPGTGTNYGYTF
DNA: TGTGCCAGCAGTCCAGGTACAGGGACCAACTATGGCTACACCTTC

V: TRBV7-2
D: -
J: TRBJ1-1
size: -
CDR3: CASSLVLASAEAFF
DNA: TGTGCCAGCAGCTTAGTATTGGCGTCCGCTGAAGCTTTCTTT

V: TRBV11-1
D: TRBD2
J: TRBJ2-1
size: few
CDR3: CASSSRRHPGGNEQFF
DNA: TGTGCCAGCAGCTCCAGAAGGCACCCGGGGGGCAATGAGCAGTTCTTC

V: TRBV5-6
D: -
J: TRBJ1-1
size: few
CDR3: CASSEWTDENTEAFF
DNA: TGTGCCAGCAGCGAATGGACGGACGAGAACACTGAAGCTTTCTTT

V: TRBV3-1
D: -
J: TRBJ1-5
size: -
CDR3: CASSQGQGLGPQHF
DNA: TGTGCCAGCAGCCAAGGGCAGGGGCTCGGCCCCCAGCATTTT

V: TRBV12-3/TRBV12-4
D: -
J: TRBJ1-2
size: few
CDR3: CASSFQFYGYTF
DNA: TGTGCCAGCAGTTTCCAGTTCTATGGCTACACCTTC

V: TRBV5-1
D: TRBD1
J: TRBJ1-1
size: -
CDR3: CASSSGTGMVTEAFF
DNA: TGCGCCAGCAGCTCCGGGACAGGGATGGTCACTGAAGCTTTCTTT

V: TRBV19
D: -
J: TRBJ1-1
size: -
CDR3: CASTETAPTEAFF
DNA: TGTGCCAGTACTGAGACAGCCCCCACTGAAGCTTTCTTT

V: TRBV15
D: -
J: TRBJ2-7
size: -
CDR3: CATSRGQDEVYEQYF
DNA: TGTGCCACCAGCAGAGGACAGGATGAAGTCTACGAGCAGTACTTC

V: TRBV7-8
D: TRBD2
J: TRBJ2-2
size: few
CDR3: CASTLTSGSGTGELFF
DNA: TGTGCCAGCACCCTAACTAGCGGGAGTGGCACCGGGGAGCTGTTTTTT

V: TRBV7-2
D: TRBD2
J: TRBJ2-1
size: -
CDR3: CASSLRGLAVNEQFF
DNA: TGTGCCAGCAGCCTTAGGGGACTAGCAGTTAATGAGCAGTTCTTC

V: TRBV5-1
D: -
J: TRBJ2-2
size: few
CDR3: CASSFLGPNTGELFF
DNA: TGCGCCAGCAGCTTCCTTGGCCCCAACACCGGGGAGCTGTTTTTT

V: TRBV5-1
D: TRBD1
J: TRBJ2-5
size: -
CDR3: CASSIMDRDRKTQYF
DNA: TGCGCCAGCAGCATTATGGACAGGGATAGGAAGACCCAGTACTTC

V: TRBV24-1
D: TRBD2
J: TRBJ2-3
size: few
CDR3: CATSGRTSGSWSTDTQYF
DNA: TGTGCCACCAGTGGGAGGACTAGCGGGAGTTGGAGCACAGATACGCAGTATTTT

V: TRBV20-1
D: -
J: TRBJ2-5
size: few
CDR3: CSARGSLGETQYF
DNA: TGCAGTGCTAGAGGCTCTTTGGGGGAGACCCAGTACTTC

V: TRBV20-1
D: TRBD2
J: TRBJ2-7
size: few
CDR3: CSASRVAGVPPYEQYF
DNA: TGCAGTGCTAGTAGGGTAGCGGGAGTCCCTCCCTACGAGCAGTACTTC

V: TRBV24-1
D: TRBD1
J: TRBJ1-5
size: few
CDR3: CATSGQGGQPQHF
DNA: TGTGCCACCAGTGGACAGGGGGGCCAGCCCCAGCATTTT

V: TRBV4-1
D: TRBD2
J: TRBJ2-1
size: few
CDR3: CASSHELAAISYNEQFF
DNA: TGCGCCAGCAGCCATGAACTAGCGGCCATCTCCTACAATGAGCAGTTCTTC